The clone carrying this TCR beta chain was picked up one time. This record comes from a study of neoadjuvant anti-PD-1 for oral cavity cancer. Germline CDR1 reads SGHRS; CDR2 reads YFSETQ. The CDR3 consists of 15 residues. V lost 0 bases and J lost 2, with 11 bases in between. Time point of the sample: after neoadjuvant nivolumab, at surgical resection. Analysis of PBMCs was direct, with no culture step. Profiling relied on immunoSEQ multiplex PCR, and the TCRdb table lists in-frame clones only, not all of them. The repertoire consists of just over 65,000 clones, with 80% to 90% occurring once and the leading ten covering 3.4%.

The chain recombines TRBV5-1 with TRBJ2-5, with D unresolved. Material: PBMCs, obtained after nivolumab (anti-PD-1) treatment. The sequence was obtained from a person aged 35-79 years with oral cavity squamous cell carcinoma. CDR3 DNA: TGCGCCAGCAGCTTGGTCCCGGGTGGGCAAGAGACCCAGTACTTC. Translation gives CASSLVPGGQETQYF. The entire variable domain, with the rest obtained from reference TRBV5-1 and TRBJ2-5, is as follows: KAGVTQTPRYLIKTRGQQVTLSCSPISGHRSVSWYQQTPGQGLQFLFEYFSETQRNKGNFPGRFSGRQFSNSRSEMNVSTLELGDSALYLCASSLVPGGQETQYFGPGTRLLVL.